This TCR beta chain was identified in a study of blood T cell repertoires in COVID-19. Across the whole study: T cells, B-cell-depleted T cells, or PBMCs provided the cDNA or gDNA that served as material.

Across 20 to 25 US areas, participants ranged in age from about 18 to 100 years. Grouping used clinical history reported by participants in a survey and questionnaire. The CDR3 loop spans 13 amino acids. V trimming: 6 bases; J trimming: 2 bases; junction bases outside the gene matches: 2. Germline loops: CDR1 MNHEY, CDR2 SVGAGI. Profiling relied on immunoSEQ multiplex PCR, and the TCRdb table lists in-frame clones only, not all of them. The repertoire holds 250,000 or so clones, with 75% to 90% as singletons. The sequenced sample consisted of PBMCs or T cells enriched from blood (not recorded which). The V and J genes are TRBV6-5 and TRBJ2-7; TRBD2 matches at 9 bases. The receptor was derived from a woman under 40 with acute COVID-19. In DNA, the CDR3 is TGTGCCAGCAGACGACTAGCGGCCTACGAGCAGTACTTC. It is translated as CASRRLAAYEQYF.